One and the same sample provided the 21 T cell receptor beta chains below, sequenced in a study of T-cell memory formation after mild COVID-19. TCRdb reanalysed the 5' RACE reads using MiXCR and keeps one entry per CDR3 protein. The sample lists about 390,000 distinct CDR3 sequences, around a sixth seen once, with about 22% in the top ten. The sample taken for sequencing was PBMCs or a T cell subset sorted from them (not recorded which). Source of these receptors: a man aged 18 to 30 who had mild COVID-19 (a few samples of this study predate the infection). Cell type and time point are not known.

This clonotype was picked up a small number of times. The chain's CDR3 is CASSQSGQPDQPQHF. The CDR3 coding sequence is TGTGCCAGCAGCCAATCGGGACAGCCAGATCAGCCCCAGCATTTT. V gene TRBV5-5 combines with J gene TRBJ1-5, with 7 bases that match TRBD1. V shed 4 bases and J 5 bases; nucleotides not matched to a gene: 9. This CDR3 contains 15 residues. Germline V gives CDR1 SGHKS, CDR2 YYEKEE (reference sequence).

The rearrangement joins TRBV12-3 or TRBV12-4 to TRBJ1-1, with D tentatively TRBD1 (5 bases). The CDR3 runs 14 residues. V dropped 3 bases and J dropped 5 bases, with 13 bases sitting between them. The CDR3 protein is CASSFYQGQTEAFF. CDR3 coding DNA: TGTGCCAGCAGTTTTTACCAGGGCCAGACTGAAGCTTTCTTT.

J is TRBJ2-6 and V is TRBV12-3 or TRBV12-4; tentatively, D is TRBD1 or TRBD2 (6 bases each). The CDR3 runs 16 residues. The ends were cut back, 6 bases at V and 4 bases at J, with 16 bases in the middle. The chain's CDR3 is CASRLRGGLGANVLTF. Here the CDR3 DNA reads TGTGCCAGCAGGCTGAGAGGGGGGTTGGGGGCCAACGTCCTGACTTTC.

The rearrangement links TRBV11-1 to TRBJ2-1; TRBD2 matches 7 bases. The CDR3 covers 15 residues. Germline lookup yields CDR1 SGHAT and CDR2 FQDESV (reference sequence). After removal of 8 bases from V and 0 bases from J, the junction contained 7 bases not matched to a gene. CDR3 loop: CASGLLAGSYNEQFF. CDR3 nucleotides: TGTGCCAGCGGATTATTAGCGGGCTCCTACAATGAGCAGTTCTTC.

The table lists this clonotype with a few counts. J is TRBJ2-7 and V is TRBV5-5; D is possibly TRBD2 (6 bases). Germline CDR1 SGHKS, CDR2 YYEKEE (reference sequence). This CDR3 is built from 13 residues. Trimming took 3 bases from V and 4 from J, leaving 11 bases between them. This CDR3 is CASSWGLGYEQYF. The DNA for the CDR3 is TGTGCCAGCAGCTGGGGACTTGGTTACGAGCAGTACTTC.

This CDR3 reads CASSMLDSLGETQYF. CDR3 coding DNA: TGTGCCAGTAGTATGCTAGACTCTCTCGGGGAGACCCAGTACTTC. The chain uses TRBV19 and TRBJ2-5; D is undetermined. The V gene's germline CDR1 is LNHDA and CDR2 SQIVND (reference sequence). The ends were cut back, 3 bases at V and 5 bases at J, with 16 bases in the middle. This CDR3 is built from 15 residues.

This clonotype was picked up many times. The V call is TRBV4-2, the J call TRBJ1-1; tentative D call: TRBD1 (6 bases). The germline V and J ends were trimmed by 4 bases and 6 bases, with 18 bases remaining between them. Germline loops: CDR1 LGHNA, CDR2 YNFKEQ. The CDR3 sequence is 15 residues long. The CDR3 loop is CASSPGSAGEAEAFF. The CDR3 nucleotides are TGTGCCAGCAGCCCCGGAAGTGCAGGGGAGGCTGAAGCTTTCTTT.

This clonotype has a handful of counts. The chain has TRBV5-1 and TRBJ2-5; 15 nucleotides line up with TRBD2. Germline V gives CDR1 SGHRS, CDR2 YFSETQ. The V segment lost 4 bases and the J segment 5 bases; nucleotides outside the gene matches: 6. This CDR3 has 16 amino acids. Written as DNA, the CDR3 is TGCGCCAGCAGCCCGGGGACTAGCGGGGGGCCGGAGACCCAGTACTTC. This sequence encodes CASSPGTSGGPETQYF.

V is TRBV7-2 and J is TRBJ1-3; D gene unclear. The CDR3 is 12 amino acids. Trimming removed 2 bases at V and 7 bases at J, with 6 bases between. Germline CDR1 reads SGHTA; CDR2 reads FQGNSA. In DNA form, the CDR3 reads TGTGCCAGCAGCTTAAGTACTAACACCATATATTTT. Its protein product is CASSLSTNTIYF.

The J gene is TRBJ2-2, the V gene TRBV3-1; D unresolved. V lost 1 base and J 1 base, leaving 1 base between the germline ends. The V gene's germline CDR1 is LGHDT and CDR2 YNNKEL (reference sequence). The CDR3 is made up of 13 amino acids. The CDR3 DNA follows: TGTGCCAGCAGCCAAGGGAACACCGGGGAGCTGTTTTTT. It yields the protein CASSQGNTGELFF.

This clonotype showed up just a few times. V and J are TRBV4-1 and TRBJ1-2, with 7 bases that match TRBD1. Germline CDR1 is MGHRA and CDR2 is YSYEKL. V shed 3 bases, J shed 5 bases, and the junction held 9 bases outside the gene matches. The CDR3 has 15 residues. The CDR3 spells CASSQGNRGLYGYTF. As DNA, the CDR3 is TGCGCCAGCAGCCAGGGAAACAGGGGTTTATATGGCTACACCTTC.

The table lists this clonotype with many counts. V and J are TRBV12-3 or TRBV12-4 and TRBJ1-5, with D possibly TRBD1 on 5 matching bases. This CDR3 has 16 residues. Deletions cut 5 bases from V and 0 bases from J, with 14 bases between. The CDR3 DNA reads as TGTGCCAGCAGTACGCAGACAGTGGCTAGCAATCAGCCCCAGCATTTT. Its translation is CASSTQTVASNQPQHF.

The gene calls are TRBV7-2 and TRBJ2-7; the match to TRBD2 covers 10 bases. The V and J ends lost 4 bases and 4 bases, in that order; junction bases with no gene match: 7. The CDR3 runs to 15 residues. The germline CDR1 and CDR2 sequences are SGHTA and FQGNSA. The CDR3 bases are TGTGCCAGCAGCTCCTTAGCGGGGGGCCGGTACGAGCAGTACTTC. Translating it yields CASSSLAGGRYEQYF.

The rearrangement joins TRBV6-5 to TRBJ1-1; 8 positions match TRBD1. Germline CDR1 is MNHEY and CDR2 is SVGAGI. V lost 6 bases and J lost 4; bases outside the gene matches: 10. This CDR3 has 15 residues. In nucleotides, the CDR3 is TGTGCCAGCAGGGCGACAGGGGTAAGCGGCACTGAAGCTTTCTTT. This codes for CASRATGVSGTEAFF.

The rearrangement links TRBV4-2 to TRBJ2-7; D remains unclear. The CDR3 covers 15 residues. Trimming removed 1 base from V and 0 bases from J, with 10 bases in between. Germline assignment: CDR1 LGHNA and CDR2 YNFKEQ. The chain's CDR3 is CASSQVSEVSYEQYF. Here the CDR3 DNA reads TGTGCCAGCAGCCAAGTGTCAGAAGTCTCCTACGAGCAGTACTTC.

Only a few counts were recorded for this clonotype. This sequence joins TRBV20-1 and TRBJ2-7; possibly TRBD2 for D (7 bases). This CDR3 spans 12 amino acids. Trimming pared 3 bases from V and 4 bases from J, leaving 10 bases between. Per the germline V gene, CDR1 is DFQATT and CDR2 is SNEGSKA (reference sequence). This chain's CDR3 is CSASRGGYEQYF. For the CDR3, the DNA is TGCAGTGCTAGTAGGGGGGGATACGAGCAGTACTTC.

This sequence joins TRBV18 and TRBJ2-7; D ambiguous. CDR1 is KGHSH, CDR2 LQKENI, per germline. The CDR3 runs to 13 residues. V gave up 4 bases and J gave up 5 bases, with 12 bases separating them. For the CDR3, the DNA is TGTGCCAGCTCACGTGGTGAACTACACGAGCAGTACGTC. Protein: CASSRGELHEQYV.

The chain is built from TRBV7-9 and TRBJ2-5, with TRBD2 matching 15 bases. Germline assignment: CDR1 SEHNR and CDR2 FQNEAQ (reference sequence). The CDR3 sequence is 18 residues long. V trimming: 4 bases; J trimming: 2 bases; junction bases outside the gene matches: 8. CDR3 sequence (DNA): TGTGCCAGCAGCTCCGGGACTAGCGGGGGGACTACTCAAGAGACCCAGTACTTC. Amino acids: CASSSGTSGGTTQETQYF.

The rearrangement uses TRBV10-2 and TRBJ1-6; a weak D match, TRBD1 (6 bases). Germline V gene sequence: CDR1 WSHSY, CDR2 SAAADI. The CDR3 sequence is 15 residues long. V was trimmed by 5 bases and J by 10 bases, leaving 18 bases between them. This chain's CDR3 is CASSQRGEGGSPLHF. The CDR3 bases are TGCGCCAGCAGTCAGAGGGGGGAGGGGGGATCACCCCTCCACTTT.

The chain recombines TRBV3-1 with TRBJ2-2; 9 positions agree with TRBD1. The CDR3 length is 19 residues. Trimming cost V 4 bases and J 6 bases; bases outside gene matches: 18. Germline V gene sequence: CDR1 LGHDT, CDR2 YNNKEL (reference sequence). As DNA, the CDR3 is TGTGCCAGCAGCCGGCATGTGACCCGGACAGGGGTCCCCTCCGGGGAGCTGTTTTTT. This sequence encodes CASSRHVTRTGVPSGELFF. The full variable domain, completed using reference TRBV3-1 and TRBJ2-2, is DTAVSQTPKYLVTQMGNDKSIKCEQNLGHDTMYWYKQDSKKFLKIMFSYNNKELIINETVPNRFSPKSPDKAHLNLHINSLELGDSAVYFCASSRHVTRTGVPSGELFFGEGSRLTVL.

The table lists this clonotype with many counts. The V call is TRBV7-2, the J call TRBJ2-3; 10 bases fit TRBD2. Germline-derived CDR1 and CDR2 are SGHTA and FQGNSA. The CDR3 covers 14 residues. Trimming took 5 bases from V and 5 from J; bases not matched to a gene: 4. The CDR3 DNA reads as TGTGCCAGCAGCCGAGCGGGGGGGCAAGATACGCAGTATTTT. Amino acids: CASSRAGGQDTQYF.